Shown below are 13 T cell receptor beta chains from a single sample sequenced in a study of beta chain features in type 1 diabetes. General study points: Type 1 diabetes patients had TCRB CDR3s that were shorter (moderately but significantly so) in all four CD4+ subsets.

Reverse transcribing all isolated RNA meant expressed TCRB transcripts were sequenced. Produced via immunoSEQ multiplex PCR; TCRdb's table is partial and in-frame only. The data hold over 650,000 clones, with about an eighth observed a single time. Their antigen targets remain unknown. The material sequenced was naive CD4+ T cells from blood. These receptor sequences come from a man between 18 and 29 years old with type 1 diabetes.

This clone was counted between two and nine times. The V and J genes are TRBV7-3 and TRBJ2-3; D unresolved. CDR3 length: 15 amino acids. CDR1 SGHTA and CDR2 FQGTGA come from the germline V gene. V lost 8 bases and J 4 bases, leaving 19 bases between the germline ends. The CDR3 DNA sequence: TGTGCCAGCCTTCCCTACGGTCTCGAGGCAGATACGCAGTATTTT. Translation gives CASLPYGLEADTQYF.

This clone was recorded a few times. The chain carries TRBV9 and TRBJ2-1; possibly TRBD2 for D (5 bases). This CDR3 has 14 residues. CDR1 is SGDLS and CDR2 is YYNGEE in the germline V gene. V was pared by 7 bases and J by 2 bases, with 13 bases between. The CDR3 loop is CASSSDGTYNEQFF. The CDR3 DNA is TGTGCCAGCTCGTCGGACGGGACCTACAATGAGCAGTTCTTC.

This clone was recorded a few times. V and J are TRBV7-2 and TRBJ2-3; 10 bases line up with TRBD2. After removal of 0 bases from V and 2 bases from J, the junction contained 2 bases not matched to a gene. The CDR3 is 16 amino acids. CDR1 is SGHTA, CDR2 FQGNSA, per germline. This chain's CDR3 is CASSLASGRITDTQYF. Written as DNA, the CDR3 is TGTGCCAGCAGCTTAGCTAGCGGGAGGATCACAGATACGCAGTATTTT.

The chain links TRBV30 to TRBJ1-1, with TRBD1 matching over 9 bases. Germline CDR1 reads GTSNPN; CDR2 reads SVGIG (reference sequence). The CDR3 runs to 13 residues. V shed 7 bases and J 6 bases; nucleotides not matched to a gene: 9. The CDR3 bases are TGTGCCTCCTCGCAACGGGACAGGGCTGAAGCTTTCTTT. Translation: CASSQRDRAEAFF. Supplemented by reference TRBV30 and TRBJ1-1, the full variable domain reads SQTIHQWPATLVQPVGSPLSLECTVEGTSNPNLYWYRQAAGRGLQLLFYSVGIGQISSEVPQNLSASRPQDRQFILSSKKLLLSDSGFYLCASSQRDRAEAFFGQGTRLTVV.

There are a few counts of this clone. The genes are TRBV9 and TRBJ1-1; D is perhaps TRBD1 (6 bases). V lost 3 bases, J lost 5 bases, and 23 bases lay in between. Per the germline V gene, CDR1 is SGDLS and CDR2 is YYNGEE. This CDR3 is built from 17 residues. The CDR3 region has the DNA TGTGCCAGCAGCGCCGAGGTCCAACAGGGAGGAAAAACTGAAGCTTTCTTT. This translates into CASSAEVQQGGKTEAFF.

This clone was detected only a few times. This chain uses TRBV7-2 with TRBJ1-2, with 8 bases fitting TRBD1. J gave up 6 bases and V 1 base, and 7 bases lay outside the gene matches. Germline values: CDR1 SGHTA, CDR2 FQGNSA. The CDR3 runs to 15 residues. The CDR3 sequence is CASSLDAPRGHGYTF. The CDR3 coding sequence is TGTGCCAGCAGCTTAGATGCCCCCAGGGGGCATGGCTACACCTTC.

The genes are TRBV25-1 and TRBJ2-4; no clear D. Germline V gene lookup returns CDR1 MGHDK and CDR2 SYGVNS. Between the trimmed V and J ends, which lost 4 bases and 9 bases, there was a span of 13 bases. CDR3 length: 13 residues. CDR3 sequence: CASSALDSGIQYF. Written as DNA, the CDR3 is TGTGCCAGCAGTGCACTCGATTCGGGCATTCAGTACTTC.

V is TRBV29-1 and J is TRBJ2-7; perhaps TRBD1 as D (6 bases). CDR1 is SQVTM, CDR2 ANQGSEA, per germline. The CDR3 extends over 14 amino acids. The ends were cut back, 4 bases at V and 10 bases at J, with 23 bases in the middle. CDR3 DNA sequence: TGCAGCGTTGCTCTCGGACAGTCTAATACGGTCCAGTACTTC. Protein sequence: CSVALGQSNTVQYF.

This chain joins TRBV28 and TRBJ1-2; D unclear. Per the germline V gene, CDR1 is MDHEN and CDR2 is SYDVKM. The length of the CDR3 is 14 residues. V shed 3 bases and J shed 4 bases, with 12 bases lying between them. CDR3 DNA sequence: TGTGCCAGCAGTTTTCAATTAGGAGGCTATGGCTACACCTTC. It specifies CASSFQLGGYGYTF.

This clone was seen more than once but under ten times. The same CDR3 is also encoded by other DNA sequences in this sample. The rearrangement uses TRBV7-2 and TRBJ2-7; 11 bases are shared with TRBD1. The V and J ends lost 3 bases and 5 bases, in that order; junction bases with no gene match: 6. CDR1 and CDR2 from the germline V gene are SGHTA and FQGNSA. This CDR3 region has 15 residues. In nucleotides, the CDR3 is TGTGCCAGCAGCTTGGGTGGACAGGGGGCGAACGAGCAGTACTTC. It translates to CASSLGGQGANEQYF. Based on the CDR3 plus reference TRBV7-2 and TRBJ2-7, the full variable domain is GAGVSQSPSNKVTEKGKDVELRCDPISGHTALYWYRQSLGQGLEFLIYFQGNSAPDKSGLPSDRFSAERTGGSVSTLTIQRTQQEDSAVYLCASSLGGQGANEQYFGPGTRLTVT.

The table lists this clone with a few counts. The chain employs TRBV5-6 and TRBJ2-5; 12 bases are a match to TRBD2. Trimming cost V 4 bases and J 8 bases; bases outside gene matches: 6. Germline V CDR1 and CDR2: SGHDT, YYEEEE. This CDR3 has 14 residues. The CDR3 protein is CASSTTSGGLTQYF. For the CDR3, the DNA is TGTGCCAGCAGCACGACTAGCGGGGGACTAACCCAGTACTTC.

The chain recombines TRBV9 with TRBJ1-2; TRBD1 agrees at 8 bases. The germline V gene has CDR1 SGDLS and CDR2 YYNGEE. V lost 3 bases to trimming and J lost 2 bases; unmatched junction nucleotides: 3. There are 14 residues in the CDR3. DNA for the CDR3: TGTGCCAGCAGCGCCCACAGGGGGAACTATGGCTACACCTTC. Residues: CASSAHRGNYGYTF.

The chain joins TRBV30 to TRBJ1-2, with no clear D. CDR1 GTSNPN and CDR2 SVGIG come from the germline V gene (reference sequence). The V end was cut by 4 bases, the J end by 1 base, with 16 bases between. The CDR3 has 15 residues. CDR3 amino acids: CAWTFPGVINYGYTF. The CDR3 region has the DNA TGTGCCTGGACCTTCCCAGGCGTCATTAACTATGGCTACACCTTC.